The present T cell receptor (beta chain) was sequenced within a study of blood T cell repertoires in COVID-19 (dated by TCRdb to about 2020). Describing the broader study: The collaborator samples originated in the United States, Italy and Spain and spanned the acute and convalescent phases of COVID-19. The prospective study material was composed of cDNA or gDNA derived from T cells, B-cell-depleted T cells, or PBMCs. Subjects who had been exposed to COVID-19, were actively infected with it, or had recovered from it provided the deeply sampled blood TCRbeta repertoires that made up the dataset. The repertoires were released in a freely available public database meant as a resource for research on the immune response to SARS-CoV-2. The samples were drawn from the first 160 participants of the ongoing ImmuneRACE study and from some 1,300 subjects provided by 6 global collaborators. A de-identified subject ID, COVID-19 status, age in years and sex were almost always included in the sample metadata. HLA class I and class II types, where available, came from metadata supplied by the sample provider rather than from assay-based typing. Results the study describes overall, beyond this receptor: How much clinical and demographic metadata was included differed by source and by participant, and the metadata was provided uncurated.

TCRbeta CDR3 regions were amplified from genomic DNA using the immunoSEQ Assay, a bias-controlled multiplex PCR. The study's processing was this. Nucleated cell counts per sample were estimated from amplification of reference gene primers within the assay. To quantify the absolute abundance of each unique TCRbeta CDR3 rearrangement, sequence reads were collapsed and filtered. For each sample, productive Simpson clonality was calculated as the square root of Simpson's diversity index over productive rearrangements. TCRdb carries this immuneACCESS record with in-frame sequences only. Its versions omit some clonotypes, under half of them owing to an unresolved V gene in the studies checked, with the rest unexplained. The V and J calls and clone size come from that table; D and trimming were worked out from the DNA. This sample has around 50,000 clones in its table, and 89% of those were observed once. Roughly 2% of the sample belongs to the ten largest clones.

Relative to germline, V is 4 bases shorter and J is 6 bases shorter, with 4 bases between their ends. The germline V gene (reference sequence) supplies CDR1 LGHDT and CDR2 YNNKEL. The CDR3 spans 11 residues, from the cysteine through the phenylalanine. Only the CDR3 portion is preserved as DNA: 33 bases, with reading frame beginning at the first base. Whole blood was collected in K2EDTA tubes by collaborating institutions according to the institutions' own protocols. For TCRbeta analysis, collaborators shipped samples as frozen whole blood, isolated PBMCs, or DNA extracted from either of those sample types. Worth noting for this clone: Its antigen remains unidentified. Base quality data are lacking; no much larger clone is found one base away.

Sequenced sample: peripheral blood. The TCR comes from a human donor in a cohort sampled during active COVID-19. The sequence links TRBV3-1 (or the pseudogene TRBV3-2) to TRBJ2-1; too little of a D gene remains to name it. The CDR3 is CASSLSNEQFF. Read as DNA, the sequence is TGTGCCAGCAGCCTGAGCAATGAGCAGTTCTTC.